This is a list of T cell receptor beta chains from one sample in a study of blood T cells in healthy people across ages. TCRdb analysed the 5' RACE reads with MiXCR anew, one entry per CDR3 protein. The repertoire holds hundreds of thousands of distinct CDR3 sequences, with 52% as singletons. The source material was blood. The source is a woman aged 80 or over in good health. CDR3s include the opening cysteine and the closing phenylalanine or tryptophan. Fields, in order: clone size, D gene, J gene, V gene, CDR3 protein, CDR3 DNA. D genes are given only for firm matches. Size tells how often a clone was seen (once, few, many) or the class of an expanded clone, and some rows leave it out.

>NA|TRBD1|TRBJ1-4|TRBV12-3/TRBV12-4
CASNLRGQGREKLFF
TGTGCCAGCAACCTACGGGGACAGGGGAGGGAAAAACTGTTTTTT
>NA|TRBD2|TRBJ2-3|TRBV27
CATGGGWSTDTQYF
TGTGCCACCGGGGGAGGGTGGAGCACAGATACGCAGTATTTT
>NA|TRBD2|TRBJ2-2|TRBV12-3/TRBV12-4
CASSNPPSGGHTGELFF
TGTGCCAGCAGTAACCCACCTAGCGGGGGTCACACCGGGGAGCTGTTTTTT
>NA|TRBD2|TRBJ2-1|TRBV28
CASFTSGYNEQFF
TGTGCCAGCTTCACTAGCGGTTACAATGAGCAGTTCTTC
>NA|NA|TRBJ2-3|TRBV29-1
CSVGGGFYTDTQYF
TGCAGCGTTGGAGGCGGATTCTACACAGATACGCAGTATTTT
>NA|NA|TRBJ1-2|TRBV29-1
CSVLDRAANYGYTF
TGCAGCGTCCTCGACCGCGCCGCTAACTATGGCTACACCTTC
>NA|NA|TRBJ1-2|TRBV12-3/TRBV12-4
CASSLISGGANYGYTF
TGTGCCAGCAGTTTAATATCAGGAGGAGCTAACTATGGCTACACCTTC
>NA|TRBD2|TRBJ2-1|TRBV6-1
CASSPAGGLYNEQFF
TGTGCCAGCAGCCCAGCGGGGGGCCTCTACAATGAGCAGTTCTTC
>many|TRBD1|TRBJ2-1|TRBV5-1
CASSGGQGLYNEQFF
TGCGCCAGCAGCGGGGGACAGGGGCTCTACAATGAGCAGTTCTTC
>many|NA|TRBJ1-2|TRBV12-3/TRBV12-4
CASSLPGTFGGGYTF
TGTGCCAGCAGTTTGCCGGGGACATTCGGGGGGGGCTACACCTTC
>once|NA|TRBJ2-5|TRBV15
CATSRDGAETQYF
TGTGCCACCAGCAGAGATGGGGCGGAGACCCAGTACTTC
>few|NA|TRBJ1-1|TRBV7-9
CASSPGERMNTEAFF
TGTGCCAGCAGCCCAGGGGAGAGGATGAACACTGAAGCTTTCTTT
>NA|NA|TRBJ2-7|TRBV10-1
CASREGRGAQYF
TGCGCCAGCAGGGAAGGCAGAGGGGCCCAGTACTTC
>many|TRBD1|TRBJ2-3|TRBV9
CASSPSRQGTDTQYF
TGTGCCAGCAGCCCCTCCCGACAGGGGACAGATACGCAGTATTTT
>many|NA|TRBJ2-4|TRBV19
CASSLTQGPIAKNIQYF
TGTGCCAGTAGTCTTACGCAGGGCCCCATAGCCAAAAACATTCAGTACTTC
>NA|NA|TRBJ2-7|TRBV20-1
CSAKSGALLSYEQYF
TGCAGTGCTAAGTCAGGGGCCCTCCTCTCCTACGAGCAGTACTTC
>NA|NA|TRBJ1-4|TRBV3-1
CASSHPRQATNEKLFF
TGTGCCAGCAGCCATCCCCGACAGGCAACTAATGAAAAACTGTTTTTT
>many|TRBD2|TRBJ2-1|TRBV9
CASTRKGSGNAGEQFF
TGTGCCAGCACCCGAAAAGGTAGCGGGAATGCCGGTGAGCAGTTCTTC
>many|NA|TRBJ2-1|TRBV12-3/TRBV12-4
CASSLLVEQFF
TGTGCCAGCAGTTTATTAGTTGAGCAGTTCTTC
>many|TRBD1|TRBJ2-7|TRBV10-3
CAIRDRTYEQYF
TGTGCCATCAGGGACAGGACCTACGAGCAGTACTTC
>NA|NA|TRBJ2-5|TRBV20-1
CSASYSLQETQYF
TGCAGTGCTAGCTACTCACTACAAGAGACCCAGTACTTC
>few|TRBD2|TRBJ2-2|TRBV29-1
CSVPRLAGAPGELFF
TGCAGCGTTCCAAGACTAGCGGGAGCCCCCGGGGAGCTGTTTTTT
>NA|NA|TRBJ2-6|TRBV5-1
CASSSNFVGANVLTF
TGCGCCAGCAGCTCCAATTTCGTAGGGGCCAACGTCCTGACTTTC
>NA|TRBD2|TRBJ2-4|TRBV3-1
CASSQDRLAGRAKNIQYF
TGTGCCAGCAGCCAAGACAGACTAGCGGGAAGGGCCAAAAACATTCAGTACTTC
>NA|NA|TRBJ2-7|TRBV4-1
CASSIIGGEQYF
TGCGCCAGCAGTATAATTGGCGGCGAGCAGTACTTC
>NA|NA|TRBJ1-2|TRBV12-3/TRBV12-4
CASSLAGRFAYGYTF
TGTGCCAGCAGTTTAGCGGGGCGGTTTGCCTATGGCTACACCTTC
>NA|TRBD2|TRBJ2-1|TRBV5-1
CASRSGGGYNEQFF
TGCGCCAGCAGATCCGGGGGGGGATACAATGAGCAGTTCTTC
>NA|TRBD1|TRBJ1-5|TRBV7-9
CASSLGTGGYYSDQPQHF
TGTGCCAGCAGCTTAGGGACAGGGGGCTATTATAGCGATCAGCCCCAGCATTTT
>many|NA|TRBJ2-5|TRBV7-2
CASSSQGNIGTQYF
TGTGCCAGCAGCTCACAGGGTAACATAGGGACCCAGTACTTC
>NA|NA|TRBJ1-6|TRBV5-1
CASSATDNSPPHF
TGCGCCAGCAGCGCGACCGATAATTCACCCCCCCACTTT
>NA|TRBD1|TRBJ2-7|TRBV25-1
CASSEYADRGDEQYF
TGTGCCAGCAGTGAATACGCGGACAGGGGTGACGAGCAGTACTTC